Included here is one T cell receptor beta chain sequence, with context. This sample was taken from a study of blood T cell repertoires in COVID-19. At the level of the study: Acute-phase and convalescent COVID-19 samples originated in the United States, Italy and Spain. Sources were T cells, B-cell-depleted T cells, or PBMCs; the material itself was cDNA or gDNA.

Authors' methods: Scientists estimated how many nucleated cells there were by amplifying reference gene primers. Generated by immunoSEQ multiplex PCR, the TCRdb table keeps only in-frame clones and is missing some. From that table come the V and J calls and clone size; the DNA was used to work out D and trimming. The sample lists about 200,000 clones; about nine tenths were seen once. Sequenced input: peripheral blood. The sequence was collected from a man in his fifties with acute or convalescent COVID-19.

The CDR3 loop reads CSVVPEAFNEQFF. CDR3 sequence (DNA): TGCAGCGTTGTTCCCGAGGCTTTCAATGAGCAGTTCTTC. The rearrangement joins TRBV29-1 to TRBJ2-1, with D unresolved. The V end lost 4 bases, the J end lost 6 bases, and 13 bases lay between the germline ends. The V gene's germline CDR1 is SQVTM and CDR2 ANQGSEA. This CDR3 is 13 amino acids long.